This is a list of T cell receptor beta chains from one sample in a study of blood T cell repertoires in COVID-19. Sequencing used immunoSEQ multiplex PCR; TCRdb keeps in-frame clones, though not all of them. The sample carries hundreds of thousands of clones, approximately 80% recorded once. Sequencing was performed on PBMCs or T cells enriched from blood (not recorded which). The receptors come from a man aged 30-40 years with acute COVID-19. Both conserved end residues are part of each CDR3. A D gene is named only where the DNA matches it firmly. Only some rows state a clone size, as once, few, many or a class for expanded clones.

d_gene,j_gene,abundance,v_gene,CDR3nt,CDR3aa
.,TRBJ2-1,.,TRBV24-1,TGTGCCACCAGTGATGGCACCACCGGCCAGGGTTACAATGAGCAGTTCTTC,CATSDGTTGQGYNEQFF
TRBD1,TRBJ1-2,.,TRBV27,TGTGCCAGCAGTTTACAGGGGGCAGGAGGCTACACCTTC,CASSLQGAGGYTF
TRBD1,TRBJ2-7,.,TRBV6-6,TGTGCCAGCAGTTACGACAGGGTGGGAGAGCAGTACTTC,CASSYDRVGEQYF
TRBD1,TRBJ1-1,.,TRBV25-1,TGTGCCAGTACAAGGGGGCTCACTGAAGCTTTCTTT,CASTRGLTEAFF
TRBD1,TRBJ1-1,.,TRBV7-3,TGTGCCAGCAGCCCAACCGGGTCAGGGGGGTCGGCTGAAGCTTTCTTT,CASSPTGSGGSAEAFF
.,TRBJ1-1,.,TRBV6-5,TGTGCCAGCAGTTACTTCTTCGCCGGGGGTCAAACTGAAGCTTTCTTT,CASSYFFAGGQTEAFF
.,TRBJ2-1,.,TRBV5-5,TGTGCCAGCGACCAAACTCCGGGGGTCGCTAACAATGAGCAGTTCTTC,CASDQTPGVANNEQFF
.,TRBJ1-6,.,TRBV2,TGTGCCAGTCTTCGCGGGAAGGACTATAATTCACCCCTCCACTTT,CASLRGKDYNSPLHF
.,TRBJ1-4,.,TRBV11-2,TGTGCCAGCAGCCATAGGACAGCAACTAATGAAAAACTGTTTTTT,CASSHRTATNEKLFF
.,TRBJ1-2,.,TRBV9,TGTGCCAGCGGGAGGGACGGATATGGCTACACCTTC,CASGRDGYGYTF
.,TRBJ1-2,.,TRBV19,TGTGCCAGTAGTATGGGGGGGGGCGATGGCTACACCTTC,CASSMGGGDGYTF
.,TRBJ1-4,.,TRBV3-1/TRBV3-2,TGTGCCAGCAGCCAAGCGGGAACTGGAGAAAAACTGTTTTTT,CASSQAGTGEKLFF
TRBD2,TRBJ2-5,.,TRBV2,TGTGCCAGCAGCCCAAGGACTAGCGGGTATCAAGAGACCCAGTACTTC,CASSPRTSGYQETQYF
.,TRBJ1-2,.,TRBV7-2,TGTGCCAGCAGCTCCCTTCACAGCCCGGGGAACTATGGCTACACCTTC,CASSSLHSPGNYGYTF
.,TRBJ1-1,.,TRBV6-5,TGTGCCAGCATGTATGCCGAGGGCACTGAAGCTTTCTTT,CASMYAEGTEAFF
.,TRBJ1-5,.,TRBV5-6,TGTGCCAGCAGTTCCACACTGTATAAAACAGGACAGCCCCAGCATTTT,CASSSTLYKTGQPQHF
.,TRBJ1-5,.,TRBV9,TGTGCCAGCAGCGCGGGAAAAACTAGCAATCAGCCCCAGCATTTT,CASSAGKTSNQPQHF
TRBD1,TRBJ2-5,.,TRBV5-4,TGTGCCACCCGACAAGACAGGGAAGAGACCCAGTACTTC,CATRQDREETQYF
.,TRBJ1-5,.,TRBV19,TGTGCCAGTAGTCCAGGGGAAGCTCAGCCCCAGCATTTT,CASSPGEAQPQHF
TRBD2,TRBJ2-1,.,TRBV25-1,TGTGCCAGCAGTGTCTCTTTCGGGGGGGCAAATGAGCAGTTCTTC,CASSVSFGGANEQFF
.,TRBJ1-5,.,TRBV24-1,TGTGCCACCAGTGATTCCCGCCTAGGCGGTAATCAGCCCCAGCATTTT,CATSDSRLGGNQPQHF
TRBD2,TRBJ2-5,.,TRBV15,TGTGCCACCAGCAGGCCGACTAGCTTCTTCCTGGAGACCCAGTACTTC,CATSRPTSFFLETQYF
.,TRBJ2-3,.,TRBV5-6,TGTGCCAGCAGCTTGCGACGCCAAGGGGGAGATACGCAGTATTTT,CASSLRRQGGDTQYF
.,TRBJ1-3,.,TRBV11-1,TGTGCCAGCAGCGTCGACCACGGGAGCTCTGGAAACACCATATATTTT,CASSVDHGSSGNTIYF
TRBD1,TRBJ1-6,.,TRBV10-3,TGTGCCGGGATTCAGGGGGCAAATTCACCCCTCCACTTT,CAGIQGANSPLHF
.,TRBJ2-3,.,TRBV18,TGTGCCAGCTCTCCGTCGAGTGACAGGGATACGCAGTATTTT,CASSPSSDRDTQYF
TRBD1,TRBJ1-5,.,TRBV7-9,TGTGCCAGCAGCGGAGGACAGGGTCGTAATCAGCCCCAGCATTTT,CASSGGQGRNQPQHF
TRBD2,TRBJ2-7,.,TRBV19,TGTGCCAGTAGACTAGCGGGATTGACCTACGAGCAGTACTTC,CASRLAGLTYEQYF
.,TRBJ1-1,.,TRBV12-3/TRBV12-4,TGTGCCAGCAGTTTAGGACAGACCACTGAAGCTTTCTTT,CASSLGQTTEAFF
.,TRBJ1-6,.,TRBV28,TGTGCCAGCAGACTCGAGACCCCTTGGGAGGGTCGGTCACCCCTCCACTTT,CASRLETPWEGRSPLHF
.,TRBJ1-3,few,TRBV9,TGTGCCAGCAGCGAGCCCCCCAACAGACCAAGCTCTGGAAACACCATATATTTT,CASSEPPNRPSSGNTIYF
TRBD2,TRBJ2-1,.,TRBV5-1,TGCGCCAGCAGCTTGGCCGGGACTAGCGGGGAGGCCAATGAGCAGTTCTTC,CASSLAGTSGEANEQFF
.,TRBJ1-5,.,TRBV6-5,TGTGCCAGCAAAGAGGGCGCAGACAATCAGCCCCAGCATTTT,CASKEGADNQPQHF
.,TRBJ1-3,.,TRBV4-1,TGCGCCAGCAGCCAAGGCGCGGGTTTCTCTGGAAACACCATATATTTT,CASSQGAGFSGNTIYF
TRBD1,TRBJ1-3,.,TRBV7-2,TGTGCCAGCAGCTTAGATCCAGGGGGCCTCGGAAACACCATATATTTT,CASSLDPGGLGNTIYF
TRBD1,TRBJ1-4,.,TRBV7-9,TGTGCCAGCAGCGGAGGGACAGCTAATGAAAAACTGTTTTTT,CASSGGTANEKLFF
.,TRBJ1-5,.,TRBV6-6,TGTGCCAGCATGGGGGGGAATCAGCCCCAGCATTTT,CASMGGNQPQHF
TRBD1,TRBJ1-2,.,TRBV6-1,TGTGCCAGCAGTGATACAGGGGAGTATGGCTACACCTTC,CASSDTGEYGYTF
.,TRBJ1-5,.,TRBV6-5,TGTGCCAGCAGTCCACAGGGAAATCAGCCCCAGCATTTT,CASSPQGNQPQHF
.,TRBJ1-1,.,TRBV6-5,TGTGCCAGCAGTTCCACAGGCAGTTCCTTTAATGAAGCTTTCTTT,CASSSTGSSFNEAFF
.,TRBJ2-5,.,TRBV5-4,TGTGCCAGCAGCTTGGCGTCTGTGGCAGGGAATAGAGAGACCCAGTACTTC,CASSLASVAGNRETQYF
TRBD1,TRBJ2-7,.,TRBV9,TGTGCCAGCAGCGTCGGCTCCGGGACAGGGAACTACGAGCAGTACTTC,CASSVGSGTGNYEQYF
TRBD1,TRBJ1-3,once,TRBV5-4,TGTGCCAGCAGTTCCGGGACAGACCTCTCTGGAAACACCATATATTTT,CASSSGTDLSGNTIYF
TRBD1,TRBJ1-2,.,TRBV6-5,TGTGCCAGCAGTTACGCCGGGACAGGGTCTGGCTACACCTTC,CASSYAGTGSGYTF
.,TRBJ1-5,.,TRBV6-5,TGTGCCAGCAGCCCCGTAGCACGCGATCAGCCCCAGCATTTT,CASSPVARDQPQHF